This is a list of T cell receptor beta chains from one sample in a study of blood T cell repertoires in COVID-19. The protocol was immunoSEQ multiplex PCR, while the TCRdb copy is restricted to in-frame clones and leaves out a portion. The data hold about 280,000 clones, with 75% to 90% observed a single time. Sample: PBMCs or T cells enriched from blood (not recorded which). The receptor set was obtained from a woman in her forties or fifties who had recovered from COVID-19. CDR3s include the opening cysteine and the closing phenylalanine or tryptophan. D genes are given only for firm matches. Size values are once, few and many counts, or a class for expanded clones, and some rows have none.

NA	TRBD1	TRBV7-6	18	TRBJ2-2	TGTGCCAGCAGCTCGACAGGGGAAGCGGGTCTTTGGACCGGGGAGCTGTTTTTT	CASSSTGEAGLWTGELFF
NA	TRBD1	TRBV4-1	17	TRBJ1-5	TGCGCCAGCAGCACGACAGGGGCTGCAGGGGGCAATCAGCCCCAGCATTTT	CASSTTGAAGGNQPQHF
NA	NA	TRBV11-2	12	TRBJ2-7	TGTGCCAGCAGCTTAGGGCGGGGTGAGCAGTACTTC	CASSLGRGEQYF
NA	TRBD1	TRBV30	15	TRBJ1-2	TGTGCCTGGAGGACAGGGGGCGTTTCCAACTATGGCTACACCTTC	CAWRTGGVSNYGYTF
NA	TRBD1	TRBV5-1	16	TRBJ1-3	TGCGCCAGCAGCTTGGCTACAGGGGGCACAGGAAACACCATATATTTT	CASSLATGGTGNTIYF
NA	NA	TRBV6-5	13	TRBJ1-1	TGTGCCAGCAATACCCAGGGGTACACTGAAGCTTTCTTT	CASNTQGYTEAFF
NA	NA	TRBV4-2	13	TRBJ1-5	TGTGCCAGCGCAGTCTCGTCAGGGCAGCCCCAGCATTTT	CASAVSSGQPQHF
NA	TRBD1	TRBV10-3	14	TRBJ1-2	TGTGCCATCGGCTCGGACAGGTCAACTCATGGCTACACCTTC	CAIGSDRSTHGYTF
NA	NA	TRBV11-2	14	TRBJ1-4	TGTGCCAGCAGTCGTGGACAGCTCAATGAAAAACTGTTTTTT	CASSRGQLNEKLFF
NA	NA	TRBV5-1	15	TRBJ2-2	TGCGCCAGCAGCTTGGAGCGGCAGAACACCGGGGAGCTGTTTTTT	CASSLERQNTGELFF
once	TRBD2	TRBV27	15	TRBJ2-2	TGTGCCAGCAGCCCACTAGCGGGGGATACCGGGGAGCTGTTTTTT	CASSPLAGDTGELFF
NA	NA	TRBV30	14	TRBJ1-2	TGTGCCTGGAGTCTACAGGACGGTCCAAGGGGCTACACCTTC	CAWSLQDGPRGYTF
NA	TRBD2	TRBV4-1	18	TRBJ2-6	TGCGCCAGCAGCCAGTCACTAGCGGGGGCTGCTGGGGCCAACGTCCTGACTTTC	CASSQSLAGAAGANVLTF
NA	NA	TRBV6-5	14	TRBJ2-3	TGTGCCAGCAGTTTACTGGGCGGGGAAGATACGCAGTATTTT	CASSLLGGEDTQYF
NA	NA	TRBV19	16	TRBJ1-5	TGTGCCAGTAGGGACCATGCGGCGGGGGGCAATCAGCCCCAGCATTTT	CASRDHAAGGNQPQHF
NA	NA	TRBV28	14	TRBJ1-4	TGTGCCAGCAGTTTAGTACAGGGTAATGAAAAACTGTTTTTT	CASSLVQGNEKLFF
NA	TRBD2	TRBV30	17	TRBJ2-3	TGTGCCTGGACCCGGACTAGCGGGAGGGCTAGCACAGATACGCAGTATTTT	CAWTRTSGRASTDTQYF
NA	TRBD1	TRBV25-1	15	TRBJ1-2	TGTGCCAGCAGTGAGGGACAGGGGCCGCACTATGGCTACACCTTC	CASSEGQGPHYGYTF
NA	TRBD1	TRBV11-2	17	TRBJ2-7	TGTGCCAGCAGCTTAGGGATCCCGGGACAGGGCTCCTACGAGCAGTACTTC	CASSLGIPGQGSYEQYF